The sample holds a few counts of the clone carrying this T cell receptor beta chain. Its antigen is still unknown. This specimen belongs to a study of T cells in tumors after PD-1 blockade. As for the study in general: Mean per blood sample: about 110,000 templates (about 21,000-270,000), about 40,000 unique clonotypes.

Study results and caveats: Blood contained 35% to 50% of the tumor's TCR clonotypes.

The CDR3 is 13 residues long. Germline loops: CDR1 SGHNT, CDR2 YYREEE (reference sequence). Trimming removed 2 bases from V and 5 bases from J, with 7 bases in between. Assay: immunoSEQ multiplex PCR; the TCRdb copy retains only in-frame clones and omits some. The sample lists around 50,000 clones, roughly 84% occurring once. This clonotype was sampled from a human donor with advanced basal cell or squamous cell carcinoma (not recorded which). The input for sequencing was PBMCs, taken before anti-PD-1 therapy. The chain links TRBV5-4 to TRBJ2-2; the D is unclear. The CDR3 reads CASSLSMTGELFF. CDR3 nucleotides: TGTGCCAGCAGCTTAAGTATGACCGGGGAGCTGTTTTTT.